One and the same sample provided the 25 T cell receptor beta chains below, sequenced in a study of cytomegalovirus exposure and HLA in healthy donors. The PCR had 60 Vbeta and 13 Jbeta primers. Method: immunoSEQ multiplex PCR; TCRdb's copy keeps in-frame clones and lacks some. Of about 82,000 clones listed, approximately 64% are singletons. The sample comprised PBMCs. These receptors were collected from a woman aged 45-65 years in good health and CMV-seropositive.

This clone was found a few times. The CDR3 coding sequence is TGTGCCTGGAGTCGGAGGGAACTTATCTACGAGCAGTACTTC. Translated: CAWSRRELIYEQYF. The V and J genes are TRBV30 and TRBJ2-7; perhaps TRBD2 as D (6 bases). The CDR3 extends over 14 amino acids. The V end was cut by 2 bases, the J end by 3 bases, with 14 bases between. In germline, CDR1 is GTSNPN, CDR2 SVGIG (reference sequence).

This sequence joins TRBV28 and TRBJ2-7, with D possibly being TRBD2 (6 bases). With 2 bases removed from V and 3 bases from J, the gap between germline ends came to 14 bases. The CDR3 runs 15 residues. Germline V gene sequence: CDR1 MDHEN, CDR2 SYDVKM. Here the CDR3 DNA reads TGTGCCAGCAGTTTAGGGACTGGGGGGAACTACGAGCAGTACTTC. Protein sequence: CASSLGTGGNYEQYF.

The chain uses TRBV28 and TRBJ1-6; D is undetermined. The CDR3 spans 15 residues. With 1 base removed from V and 9 bases from J, the gap between germline ends came to 13 bases. The germline V gene encodes CDR1 MDHEN and CDR2 SYDVKM. This chain's CDR3 is CASSLLGGLGSPLHF. DNA for the CDR3: TGTGCCAGCAGTTTATTAGGCGGGTTGGGTTCACCCCTCCACTTT.

The chain uses TRBV2 and TRBJ1-1; 8 nucleotides agree with TRBD1. Losses at the gene ends were 1 base for V and 5 bases for J; bases not matched to a gene: 6. The CDR3 sequence is 15 residues long. Germline V CDR1 and CDR2: SNHLY, FYNNEI. The CDR3 region is CASSEGGRGLTEAFF. The CDR3 DNA sequence: TGTGCCAGCAGTGAAGGGGGCAGGGGGCTTACTGAAGCTTTCTTT. The whole variable domain, filled in from reference TRBV2 and TRBJ1-1, reads EPEVTQTPSHQVTQMGQEVILRCVPISNHLYFYWYRQILGQKVEFLVSFYNNEISEKSEIFDDQFSVERPDGSNFTLKIRSTKLEDSAMYFCASSEGGRGLTEAFFGQGTRLTVV.

V is TRBV6-1 and J is TRBJ2-1, with unresolved D. V lost 1 base and J lost 6, with 7 bases in between. This CDR3 region has 13 residues. Per germline, CDR1 MNHNS and CDR2 SASEGT. The CDR3 protein is CASSEGSLNEQFF. The DNA of the CDR3 is TGTGCCAGCAGTGAAGGGAGCCTCAATGAGCAGTTCTTC.

The chain is built from TRBV28 and TRBJ2-1; possible D gene TRBD2, 7 bases. The ends were cut back, 3 bases at V and 3 bases at J, with 15 bases in the middle. Germline CDR1 reads MDHEN; CDR2 reads SYDVKM. CDR3 length: 16 amino acids. The CDR3 loop is CASSFGGRDYYNEQFF. In nucleotides, the CDR3 is TGTGCCAGCAGTTTTGGGGGCCGGGACTACTACAATGAGCAGTTCTTC.

This chain uses TRBV5-8 with TRBJ2-5; D not resolved. V was clipped by 3 bases and J by 3 bases, with 12 bases between them. The V gene's germline CDR1 is SGHTS and CDR2 YDEGEE. The length of the CDR3 is 14 residues. CDR3 region: CASSSGSGEETQYF. DNA of the CDR3: TGTGCCAGCAGCTCTGGCTCCGGAGAAGAGACCCAGTACTTC.

Only a few counts were recorded for this clone. The gene calls are TRBV5-1 and TRBJ2-2, with 11 bases that match TRBD2. Per the germline V gene, CDR1 is SGHRS and CDR2 is YFSETQ. CDR3 length equals 16 residues. After removal of 7 bases from V and 3 bases from J, the junction contained 8 bases not matched to a gene. The CDR3 loop is CASSFSGGEDTGELFF. Here the CDR3 DNA reads TGCGCCAGCTCCTTTAGCGGGGGGGAAGACACCGGGGAGCTGTTTTTT.

This chain's CDR3 is CASSYATEGLYYGYTF. The DNA of the CDR3 is TGTGCCAGCAGTTACGCCACGGAGGGGCTTTACTATGGCTACACCTTC. The rearrangement joins TRBV6-5 to TRBJ1-2; possibly TRBD1 for D (5 bases). This CDR3 comprises 16 residues. Looked up from germline, CDR1 is MNHEY and CDR2 is SVGAGI. V lost 2 bases to trimming and J lost 3 bases, with 16 bases between them.

This clone was observed a handful of times. The CDR3 bases are TGCGCCAGCACAGACTCTGGGGCCAACGTCCTGACTTTC. As protein: CASTDSGANVLTF. The genes are TRBV10-2 and TRBJ2-6; D is uncertain. This CDR3 spans 13 amino acids. CDR1 and CDR2 from the germline V gene are WSHSY and SAAADI. Trimming removed 7 bases from V and 0 bases from J, with 4 bases in between.

The chain uses TRBV6-6 and TRBJ2-3; D is undetermined. In germline, CDR1 is MNHNY, CDR2 SVGAGI (reference sequence). CDR3 length: 14 amino acids. V lost 4 bases to trimming and J lost 2 bases, with 10 bases between them. The CDR3 DNA reads as TGTGCCAGCAGTTGGGCATCGGTCACAGATACGCAGTATTTT. Residues: CASSWASVTDTQYF.

V gene TRBV5-4 combines with J gene TRBJ2-3; a possible D gene is TRBD2 (5 bases). The V end lost 2 bases, the J end lost 0 bases, and 16 bases lay between the germline ends. This CDR3 contains 17 residues. Germline CDR1 and CDR2: SGHNT and YYREEE (reference sequence). CDR3 coding DNA: TGTGCCAGCAGCTTCTCTATCCGGACTCTTAGCACAGATACGCAGTATTTT. Translated: CASSFSIRTLSTDTQYF.

The chain links TRBV7-6 to TRBJ1-2; a weak D match, TRBD1 (5 bases). Germline assignment: CDR1 SGHVS and CDR2 FNYEAQ. Trimming took off 1 base at V and 4 bases at J, with 16 bases between the two ends. The CDR3 has 16 residues. DNA for the CDR3: TGTGCCAGCAGCTTAGAGGCGGGGGTTGTAAGCTATGGCTACACCTTC. Protein product: CASSLEAGVVSYGYTF.

This clone was observed once. The chain is built from TRBV6-1 and TRBJ2-2, with 11 bases that match TRBD2. Germline-derived CDR1 and CDR2 are MNHNS and SASEGT. With 0 bases clipped from V and 7 bases from J, the junction kept 7 bases outside the gene matches. The CDR3 totals 17 residues. DNA for the CDR3: TGTGCCAGCAGTGAAGCGTTAGCGGGGGGGCAGCACGGGGAGCTGTTTTTT. Translated: CASSEALAGGQHGELFF.

The rearrangement joins TRBV5-8 to TRBJ1-1; 7 bases agree with TRBD1. CDR1 and CDR2 from the germline V gene are SGHTS and YDEGEE. The V gene end was trimmed by 2 bases and the J gene end by 5 bases; junction bases not matched to a gene: 12. This CDR3 comprises 16 residues. CDR3: CASSFLGQVLRTEAFF. In DNA form, the CDR3 reads TGTGCCAGCAGCTTTTTAGGACAGGTTTTGAGGACTGAAGCTTTCTTT.

The chain has TRBV6-1 and TRBJ1-2; D is unclear. The CDR3 totals 15 residues. Between the trimmed V and J ends, which lost 7 bases and 2 bases, there was a span of 17 bases. Germline lookup yields CDR1 MNHNS and CDR2 SASEGT. The CDR3 region has the DNA TGTGCCAGCATGGGCGGGGTAGTAGTAAACTATGGCTACACCTTC. This codes for CASMGGVVVNYGYTF.

CDR3 amino acids: CASSYSVGYEQYF. CDR3 coding DNA: TGTGCCAGCAGTTATTCGGTTGGCTACGAGCAGTACTTC. The chain uses TRBV6-5 and TRBJ2-7; D is unclear. CDR1 and CDR2 from the germline V gene are MNHEY and SVGAGI. Trimming shortened V by 3 bases and J by 3 bases, and 9 bases separated the two germline ends. This CDR3 comprises 13 residues.

This clone was detected many times. V is TRBV27 and J is TRBJ2-7; the match to TRBD1 covers 9 bases. J gave up 4 bases and V 6 bases, and 4 bases lay outside the gene matches. The length of the CDR3 is 13 residues. From germline, CDR1 is MNHEY and CDR2 SMNVEV (reference sequence). Here the CDR3 DNA reads TGTGCCAGCAGCTTACAGGGGGCTTACGAGCAGTACTTC. The encoded protein is CASSLQGAYEQYF.

The rearrangement links TRBV27 to TRBJ1-1; TRBD1 matches at 10 bases. V shed 5 bases, J shed 5 bases, and the junction held 11 bases outside the gene matches. This CDR3 region has 16 residues. Germline lookup yields CDR1 MNHEY and CDR2 SMNVEV (reference sequence). The CDR3: CASSPLGQGIRTEAFF. CDR3 sequence (DNA): TGTGCCAGCAGTCCGTTGGGACAGGGGATTAGGACTGAAGCTTTCTTT.

This clone was seen a single time. The chain recombines TRBV5-6 with TRBJ2-7; TRBD1 matches at 7 bases. The V segment lost 1 base and the J segment 11 bases; nucleotides outside the gene matches: 6. CDR3 length: 12 residues. From germline, CDR1 is SGHDT and CDR2 YYEEEE. The CDR3 coding sequence is TGTGCCAGCAGCTTGCTCGGGACAGAGAAGTACTTC. Amino acids: CASSLLGTEKYF.

This clone showed up just a few times. V is TRBV5-5 and J is TRBJ1-1, with a possible D match to TRBD1 (6 bases). Germline V gives CDR1 SGHKS, CDR2 YYEKEE (reference sequence). CDR3 length: 14 residues. Trimming took 4 bases from V and 1 from J, leaving 11 bases between them. CDR3 residues: CASSPFRGNTEAFF. Here the CDR3 DNA reads TGTGCCAGCAGCCCCTTCAGGGGGAACACTGAAGCTTTCTTT.

This clone was seen a handful of times. This chain joins TRBV7-2 and TRBJ1-1; D remains ambiguous. This CDR3 is built from 15 residues. Between the trimmed V and J ends, which lost 5 bases and 4 bases, there was a span of 17 bases. Per germline, CDR1 SGHTA and CDR2 FQGNSA. As DNA, the CDR3 is TGTGCCAGCAGCAGTGGAGGGATGTTGGCCACTGAAGCTTTCTTT. Protein: CASSSGGMLATEAFF.

The genes are TRBV27 and TRBJ2-2; TRBD1 might be the D (6 bases). The CDR3 spans 16 residues. Looked up from germline, CDR1 is MNHEY and CDR2 is SMNVEV (reference sequence). Trimming removed 4 bases at V and 0 bases at J, with 12 bases between. The CDR3 spells CASSYHGTPNTGELFF. The CDR3 DNA sequence: TGTGCCAGCAGTTATCACGGGACACCGAACACCGGGGAGCTGTTTTTT.

This clone was recorded only once. The chain joins TRBV6-5 to TRBJ1-1; the D gene is possibly TRBD1 (5 bases). The V end was cut by 5 bases, the J end by 5 bases, with 12 bases between. Per germline, CDR1 MNHEY and CDR2 SVGAGI. The CDR3 is 13 residues long. The CDR3 DNA follows: TGTGCCAGCAGTGAATTACGGACAACTGAAGCTTTCTTT. The encoded protein is CASSELRTTEAFF.

CDR3 nucleotides: TGTGCCAGCAGCGCAGGGGATAGCTCTGGAAACACCATATATTTT. Its translation: CASSAGDSSGNTIYF. The chain links TRBV6-6 to TRBJ1-3; D is perhaps TRBD1 (6 bases). V dropped 6 bases and J dropped 0 bases, with 12 bases sitting between them. The CDR3 is made up of 15 amino acids. The V gene's germline CDR1 is MNHNY and CDR2 SVGAGI (reference sequence).